At least ten counts were recorded for the clone carrying this T cell receptor beta chain. The antigen is unknown. This entry belongs to a study of Graves' ophthalmopathy and Graves' hyperthyroidism. Study results and limitations: Built on 13 signatures, a model told ophthalmopathy apart from stable hyperthyroidism with approximately 91% sensitivity and around 80% specificity. Prediction of ophthalmopathy progression reached about 65% sensitivity and under 80% specificity.

Investigators amplified TCR beta CDR3 regions from RNA transcripts. First-round RT-PCR used HTBI primers; second-round multiplex PCR followed. Using its own MiXCR run on the multiplex PCR reads, TCRdb lists one record per CDR3 protein. Seen here are about half a million distinct CDR3 sequences, approximately 15% observed once, and the top ten hold over 8%. With 5 bases removed from V and 1 base from J, the gap between germline ends came to 8 bases. The CDR3 contains 13 residues. Germline CDR1 SEHNR, CDR2 FQNEAQ (reference sequence). The receptor was derived from a woman in her 30s with Graves' ophthalmopathy. V is TRBV7-9 and J is TRBJ1-1; D ambiguous. Sequenced sample: blood. CDR3 sequence reads: CASSTPENTEAFF. As DNA, the CDR3 is TGTGCCAGCAGCACACCAGAGAACACTGAAGCTTTCTTT.